The following is a T cell receptor (beta chain) sequence with its context. The target antigen is unknown. The sample belongs to a study of blood T cells in healthy people across ages. General study results and limits: The percentage of naive T cells correlated strongly with TCR beta diversity. Getting older went along with TCR beta diversity per million T cells dropping roughly linearly. It was the long-lived donors that had more naive CD4+ cells and higher diversity than aged donors.

No fewer than 7 million PBMCs went into each sample. V lost 5 bases, J lost 7 bases, and 7 bases stayed unmatched. The CDR3 sequence is 15 residues long. Germline CDR1 LNHNV, CDR2 YYDKDF (reference sequence). Sample-barcoded 5' priming and a J-beta primer mix drove a second PCR of roughly 7 to 11 cycles. MiXCR was run by TCRdb on the 5' RACE reads, yielding one entry per CDR3 protein. The sample contains around 1,500,000 distinct CDR3 sequences, approximately 30% of which appear only once. Sequences were obtained from blood. This chain joins TRBV15 and TRBJ2-1, with 11 bases fitting TRBD2. This TCR derives from a woman aged 30 to 39 in good health. CDR3 bases: TGTGCCACCAGCGGTAGCGGGAGGGCCGGTAATGAGCAGTTCTTC. Its translation: CATSGSGRAGNEQFF.